This T cell receptor (beta chain) was observed in a study of beta chain features in type 1 diabetes. The ends were cut back, 0 bases at V and 3 bases at J, with 7 bases in the middle. Germline-derived CDR1 and CDR2 are SGDLS and YYNGEE. This CDR3 comprises 14 residues. Findings and limits, study-wide: Shorter TCRB CDR3s, moderately but significantly so, were found in Type 1 diabetes patients in all four CD4+ subsets.

Note on this clone: Its target is unknown.

Since all of the isolated RNA was reverse transcribed, expressed TCRB transcripts were what got sequenced. TCRdb's copy holds only in-frame clones and misses some; the assay was immunoSEQ multiplex PCR. The table lists 600,000 to 750,000 clones, around 11% of them singletons. Sequencing used naive CD4+ T cells from blood. The TCR was taken from a man aged 25-45 years with type 1 diabetes. The J gene is TRBJ1-5, the V gene TRBV9; D call uncertain. CDR3 region: CASSVGSDNQPQHF. Written as DNA, the CDR3 is TGTGCCAGCAGCGTAGGCAGCGACAATCAGCCCCAGCATTTT.